Listed here are 24 T cell receptor beta chains from one sample, sequenced in a study of blood T cell repertoires in COVID-19. Method: immunoSEQ multiplex PCR; TCRdb's copy keeps in-frame clones and lacks some. The sample yields roughly 330,000 clones, approximately 89% seen once. Sequenced sample: PBMCs or T cells enriched from blood (not recorded which). The receptors were gathered from a woman aged 25 to 39 who had recovered from COVID-19.

This chain joins TRBV19 and TRBJ1-1; maybe TRBD1 (6 bases). V dropped 4 bases and J dropped 4 bases, with 25 bases sitting between them. Germline CDR1 reads LNHDA; CDR2 reads SQIVND (reference sequence). The CDR3 loop spans 18 amino acids. The CDR3 sequence: CASSTKGGEIQGSTEAFF. The CDR3 DNA follows: TGTGCCAGTAGTACAAAGGGGGGGGAAATACAGGGAAGCACTGAAGCTTTCTTT.

The V call is TRBV6-2 or TRBV6-3, the J call TRBJ1-2, with D possibly being TRBD1 (5 bases). The CDR3 is 13 amino acids. Between the trimmed V and J ends, which lost 5 bases and 5 bases, there was a span of 12 bases. CDR1 and CDR2 (germline): MNHEY, SVGEGT. CDR3 nucleotides: TGTGCCAGCAGTACGACAGACGGTTATGGCTACACCTTC. This translates into CASSTTDGYGYTF.

The rearrangement uses TRBV7-9 and TRBJ2-7, with a tentative D call TRBD2 (6 bases). Trimming pared 3 bases from V and 7 bases from J, leaving 10 bases between. Germline-derived CDR1 and CDR2 are SEHNR and FQNEAQ (reference sequence). The CDR3 contains 12 residues. CDR3 residues: CASSFSGREQYF. The DNA of the CDR3 is TGTGCCAGCAGCTTTTCCGGGAGAGAGCAGTACTTC.

Only one count was recorded for this clone. A clone one base away is much larger, so this may be a read error. The chain uses TRBV6-1 and TRBJ1-5; perhaps TRBD1 as D (6 bases). From germline, CDR1 is MNHNS and CDR2 SASEGT. The CDR3 sequence is 12 residues long. Trimming took 5 bases from V and 6 from J, leaving 8 bases between them. The CDR3: CASSSRGQPQHF. The CDR3 DNA reads TGTGCCAGCAGTTCCAGGGGTCAGCCCCAGCATTTT.

The rearrangement joins TRBV18 to TRBJ1-1, with 9 bases identical to TRBD1. CDR1 is KGHSH and CDR2 is LQKENI in the germline V gene. CDR3 size: 16 residues. V shed 2 bases, J shed 1 base, and the junction held 5 bases outside the gene matches. The CDR3 DNA is TGTGCCAGCTCACCAAGACAGGGGGGAAAGAACACTGAAGCTTTCTTT. Translated: CASSPRQGGKNTEAFF. The full variable domain, in which reference TRBV18 and TRBJ1-1 provide the parts outside the CDR3, is NAGVMQNPRHLVRRRGQEARLRCSPMKGHSHVYWYRQLPEEGLKFMVYLQKENIIDESGMPKERFSAEFPKEGPSILRIQQVVRGDSAAYFCASSPRQGGKNTEAFFGQGTRLTVV.

V is TRBV5-1 and J is TRBJ2-3; 7 bases are a match to TRBD2. This CDR3 comprises 14 residues. The germline V gene has CDR1 SGHRS and CDR2 YFSETQ. Germline trimming cut 9 bases from V and 4 bases from J; bases unmatched to any gene: 11. CDR3 in DNA: TGCGCCACCACTAGTGGCGGGGGTGCAGATACGCAGTATTTT. This sequence encodes CATTSGGGADTQYF.

The genes are TRBV11-2 and TRBJ1-3; D might be TRBD1 (6 bases). The CDR3 is 17 residues long. Germline CDR1 reads SGHAT; CDR2 reads FQNNGV. V lost 1 base and J 0 bases, leaving 13 bases between the germline ends. CDR3 region: CASSLGGGHTSGNTIYF. The CDR3, as DNA: TGTGCCAGCAGCTTAGGAGGGGGACATACCTCTGGAAACACCATATATTTT.

This clone appeared once. The rearrangement uses TRBV4-3 and TRBJ1-1; 10 bases align to TRBD1. This CDR3 contains 14 residues. V lost 5 bases and J lost 4; bases outside the gene matches: 4. Germline loops: CDR1 LGHNA, CDR2 YSLEER. CDR3 amino acids: CASSTRDRGTEAFF. CDR3 sequence (DNA): TGCGCCAGCAGCACCCGGGACAGGGGCACTGAAGCTTTCTTT.

V is TRBV19 and J is TRBJ2-3, with TRBD1 matching 7 bases. V lost 4 bases, J lost 11 bases, and 12 bases stayed unmatched. The CDR3 covers 14 residues. CDR1 LNHDA and CDR2 SQIVND come from the germline V gene (reference sequence). The CDR3 sequence: CASSRGTALRKQYF. The CDR3 nucleotides read TGTGCCAGTAGTAGAGGGACAGCACTCCGTAAGCAGTATTTT.

This chain links TRBV6-6 with TRBJ1-4; 11 positions match TRBD1. With V trimmed by 5 bases and J by 6 bases, 2 bases remained unmatched. The V gene's germline CDR1 is MNHNY and CDR2 SVGAGI (reference sequence). This CDR3 has 14 amino acids. The CDR3: CASSRTGGDEKLFF. The CDR3 DNA sequence: TGTGCCAGCAGTCGGACAGGGGGCGATGAAAAACTGTTTTTT.

This clone was counted once. The J gene is TRBJ2-2, the V gene TRBV3-1 (or the pseudogene TRBV3-2); weak D call: TRBD1 (6 bases). The CDR3 length is 14 residues. The germline V gene encodes CDR1 LGHDT and CDR2 YNNKEL (reference sequence). V lost 8 bases and J 0 bases, leaving 10 bases between the germline ends. CDR3 sequence (DNA): TGTGCCAGCGCACAGGGTCCGAACACCGGGGAGCTGTTTTTT. Protein product: CASAQGPNTGELFF.

The V and J genes are TRBV29-1 and TRBJ2-3; 7 bases are shared with TRBD1. Looked up from germline, CDR1 is SQVTM and CDR2 is ANQGSEA. The CDR3 loop spans 15 amino acids. V lost 5 bases and J lost 2; bases outside the gene matches: 10. The CDR3 DNA sequence: TGCAGCGTTCAGGGGGTGACCACAAACACAGATACGCAGTATTTT. This sequence encodes CSVQGVTTNTDTQYF.

Turning to this clone: The sample holds other DNA sequences that translate to the same CDR3. The rearrangement uses TRBV12-3 or TRBV12-4 and TRBJ1-2; D might be TRBD1 (5 bases). The CDR3 contains 13 residues. V lost 6 bases to trimming and J lost 2 bases, with 10 bases between them. The DNA for the CDR3 is TGTGCCAGCAGCCCCGACAGAAACTATGGCTACACCTTC. Protein: CASSPDRNYGYTF.

This clone is a singleton in its sample. The sample carries other DNA sequences with the same CDR3. The rearrangement uses TRBV29-1 and TRBJ2-7, with TRBD1 matching 7 bases. Germline CDR1 SQVTM, CDR2 ANQGSEA. J was trimmed by 3 bases and V by 1 base; bases with no gene match: 0. The CDR3 has 12 amino acids. The CDR3 reads CSVEAGGYEQYF. CDR3 coding DNA: TGCAGCGTTGAAGCAGGGGGCTACGAGCAGTACTTC.

V gene TRBV19 combines with J gene TRBJ1-3, with a weak D call TRBD1 (6 bases). In germline, CDR1 is LNHDA, CDR2 SQIVND (reference sequence). V was trimmed by 4 bases and J by 0 bases, leaving 13 bases between them. The CDR3 is made up of 16 amino acids. The CDR3 DNA reads TGTGCCAGTAGTACCCAGGGGCCATTCTCTGGAAACACCATATATTTT. It is translated as CASSTQGPFSGNTIYF. The full variable domain, its missing parts supplied by reference TRBV19 and TRBJ1-3, is DGGITQSPKYLFRKEGQNVTLSCEQNLNHDAMYWYRQDPGQGLRLIYYSQIVNDFQKGDIAEGYSVSREKKESFPLTVTSAQKNPTAFYLCASSTQGPFSGNTIYFGEGSWLTVV.

The rearrangement links TRBV5-6 to TRBJ1-1, with no clear D. The CDR3 is 15 residues long. The ends were cut back, 1 base at V and 1 base at J, with 11 bases in the middle. Germline V gives CDR1 SGHDT, CDR2 YYEEEE. CDR3 amino acids: CASSLLWAPNTEAFF. The CDR3 DNA reads TGTGCCAGCAGCTTGTTATGGGCGCCGAACACTGAAGCTTTCTTT.

The gene calls are TRBV5-6 and TRBJ1-2; TRBD1 matches at 7 bases. The CDR3 is 15 residues long. Germline V gene sequence: CDR1 SGHDT, CDR2 YYEEEE. With 2 bases clipped from V and 3 bases from J, the junction kept 7 bases outside the gene matches. The CDR3 DNA sequence: TGTGCCAGCAGCTTCCTCTACAGGGGTGACTATGGCTACACCTTC. This translates into CASSFLYRGDYGYTF.

The chain employs TRBV11-2 and TRBJ2-5, with a weak D call TRBD1 (5 bases). The CDR3 is made up of 15 amino acids. Germline CDR1 is SGHAT and CDR2 is FQNNGV. V was shortened by 3 bases and J by 2 bases, with 13 bases between the two germline ends. The chain's CDR3 is CASSFSLGPQETQYF. CDR3 DNA: TGTGCCAGCAGCTTTAGCTTGGGGCCACAAGAGACCCAGTACTTC. Full variable domain (missing parts from reference TRBV11-2 and TRBJ2-5): EAGVAQSPRYKIIEKRQSVAFWCNPISGHATLYWYQQILGQGPKLLIQFQNNGVVDDSQLPKDRFSAERLKGVDSTLKIQPAKLEDSAVYLCASSFSLGPQETQYFGPGTRLLVL.

J is TRBJ2-1 and V is TRBV18; TRBD1 agrees at 7 bases. The CDR3 runs 16 residues. Germline CDR1 is KGHSH and CDR2 is LQKENI. After removal of 0 bases from V and 4 bases from J, the junction contained 6 bases not matched to a gene. The CDR3 reads CASSPPRDRLYNEQFF. CDR3 sequence (DNA): TGTGCCAGCTCACCACCCCGGGACAGACTGTACAATGAGCAGTTCTTC.

This chain uses TRBV7-9 with TRBJ2-7; 11 bases agree with TRBD1. The ends lost 3 bases at V and 0 bases at J; junction bases unmatched: 1. CDR3 length: 15 amino acids. Germline V lookup: CDR1 SEHNR, CDR2 FQNEAQ (reference sequence). CDR3 nucleotide sequence: TGTGCCAGCAGCTTGGGACAGGGGGGCTCCTACGAGCAGTACTTC. It codes for CASSLGQGGSYEQYF.

The chain uses TRBV19 and TRBJ1-1; D is perhaps TRBD1 (6 bases). This CDR3 is 14 amino acids long. In germline, CDR1 is LNHDA, CDR2 SQIVND (reference sequence). V lost 4 bases, J lost 3 bases, and 12 bases lay in between. The CDR3 region has the DNA TGTGCCAGTAGTACCAGGGGAATCGACACTGAAGCTTTCTTT. Its translation: CASSTRGIDTEAFF.

This chain uses TRBV4-1 with TRBJ2-7; D might be TRBD1 (6 bases). Deletions cut 4 bases from V and 3 bases from J, with 19 bases between. Germline assignment: CDR1 MGHRA and CDR2 YSYEKL. This CDR3 spans 16 amino acids. The CDR3 DNA sequence: TGCGCCAGCAGCCCTCGCTCGGGACACAGTCGCTACGAGCAGTACTTC. Its translation is CASSPRSGHSRYEQYF.

Only one count was recorded for this clone. V gene TRBV4-2 combines with J gene TRBJ1-1; TRBD1 matches 9 bases. Trimming took 2 bases from V and 4 from J; bases not matched to a gene: 5. Germline CDR1 and CDR2: LGHNA and YNFKEQ. The CDR3 loop spans 15 amino acids. The CDR3 DNA follows: TGTGCCAGCAGCCAACCGGACAGGGGAGTCACTGAAGCTTTCTTT. Translating it yields CASSQPDRGVTEAFF.

The V gene is TRBV15, the J gene TRBJ2-7, with D possibly being TRBD2 (5 bases). CDR1 and CDR2 (germline): LNHNV, YYDKDF (reference sequence). CDR3 size: 13 residues. Trimming shortened V by 5 bases and J by 1 base, and 9 bases separated the two germline ends. This chain's CDR3 is CATSLRVSYEQYF. CDR3 coding DNA: TGTGCCACCAGCCTGAGGGTGTCCTACGAGCAGTACTTC. Combining the CDR3 with reference TRBV15 and TRBJ2-7 gives the whole variable domain DAMVIQNPRYQVTQFGKPVTLSCSQTLNHNVMYWYQQKSSQAPKLLFHYYDKDFNNEADTPDNFQSRRPNTSFCFLDIRSPGLGDTAMYLCATSLRVSYEQYFGPGTRLTVT.